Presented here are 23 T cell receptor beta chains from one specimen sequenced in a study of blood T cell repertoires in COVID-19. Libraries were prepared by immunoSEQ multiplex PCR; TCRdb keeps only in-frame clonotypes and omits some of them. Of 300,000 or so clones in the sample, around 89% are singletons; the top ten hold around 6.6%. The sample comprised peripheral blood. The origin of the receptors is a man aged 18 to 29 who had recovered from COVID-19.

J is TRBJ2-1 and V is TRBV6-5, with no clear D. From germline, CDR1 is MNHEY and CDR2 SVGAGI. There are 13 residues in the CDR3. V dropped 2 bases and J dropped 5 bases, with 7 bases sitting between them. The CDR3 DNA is TGTGCCAGCAGTTACCCGAACAACAATGAGCAGTTCTTC. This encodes CASSYPNNNEQFF.

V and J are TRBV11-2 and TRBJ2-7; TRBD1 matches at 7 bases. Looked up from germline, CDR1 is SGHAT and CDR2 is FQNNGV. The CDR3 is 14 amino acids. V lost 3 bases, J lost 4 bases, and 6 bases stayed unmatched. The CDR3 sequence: CASSFGRQGYEQYF. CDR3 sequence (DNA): TGTGCCAGCAGCTTCGGAAGACAGGGATACGAGCAGTACTTC.

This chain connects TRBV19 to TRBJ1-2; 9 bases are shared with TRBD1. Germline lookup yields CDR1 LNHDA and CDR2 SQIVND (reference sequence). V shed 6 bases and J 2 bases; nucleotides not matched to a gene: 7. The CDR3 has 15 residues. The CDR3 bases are TGTGCCAGTAGAGTATTCGGACAGGGGAACTATGGCTACACCTTC. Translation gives CASRVFGQGNYGYTF.

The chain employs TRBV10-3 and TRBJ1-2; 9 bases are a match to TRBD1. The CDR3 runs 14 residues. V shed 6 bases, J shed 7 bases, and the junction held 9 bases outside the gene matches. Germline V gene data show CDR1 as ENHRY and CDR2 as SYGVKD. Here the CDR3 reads CAISARQGEFGYTF. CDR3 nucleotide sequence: TGTGCCATCAGCGCCCGACAGGGGGAATTTGGCTACACCTTC.

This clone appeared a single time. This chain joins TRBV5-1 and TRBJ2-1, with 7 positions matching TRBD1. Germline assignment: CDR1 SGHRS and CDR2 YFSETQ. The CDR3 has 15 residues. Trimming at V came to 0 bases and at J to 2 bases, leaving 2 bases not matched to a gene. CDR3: CASSLADRAYNEQFF. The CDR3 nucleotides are TGCGCCAGCAGCTTGGCCGACAGGGCCTACAATGAGCAGTTCTTC.

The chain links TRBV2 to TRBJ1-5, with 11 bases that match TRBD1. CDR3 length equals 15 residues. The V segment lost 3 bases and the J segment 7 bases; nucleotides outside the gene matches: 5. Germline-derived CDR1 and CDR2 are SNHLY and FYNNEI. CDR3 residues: CASSEGQGGTQPQHF. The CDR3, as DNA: TGTGCCAGCAGTGAGGGACAGGGGGGGACCCAGCCCCAGCATTTT. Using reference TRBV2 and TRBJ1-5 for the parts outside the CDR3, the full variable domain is EPEVTQTPSHQVTQMGQEVILRCVPISNHLYFYWYRQILGQKVEFLVSFYNNEISEKSEIFDDQFSVERPDGSNFTLKIRSTKLEDSAMYFCASSEGQGGTQPQHFGDGTRLSIL.

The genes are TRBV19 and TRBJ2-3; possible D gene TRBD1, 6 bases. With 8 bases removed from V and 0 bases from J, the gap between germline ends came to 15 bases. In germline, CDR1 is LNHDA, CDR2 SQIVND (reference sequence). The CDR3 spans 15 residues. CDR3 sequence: CASLRTVLSTDTQYF. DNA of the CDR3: TGTGCCAGTCTCCGGACAGTCCTTAGCACAGATACGCAGTATTTT.

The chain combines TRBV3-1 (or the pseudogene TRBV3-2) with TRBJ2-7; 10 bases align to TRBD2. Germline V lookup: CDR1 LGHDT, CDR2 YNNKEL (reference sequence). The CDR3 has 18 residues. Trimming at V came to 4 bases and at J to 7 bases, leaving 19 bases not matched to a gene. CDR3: CASSLRLAGRGQYGEQYF. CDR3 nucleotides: TGTGCCAGCAGCCTCCGACTAGCGGGCCGCGGACAGTACGGGGAGCAGTACTTC.

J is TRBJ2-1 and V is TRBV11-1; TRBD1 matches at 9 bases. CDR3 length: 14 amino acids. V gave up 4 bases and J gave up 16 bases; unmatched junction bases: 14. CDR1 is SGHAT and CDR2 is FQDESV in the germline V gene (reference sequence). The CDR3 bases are TGTGCCAGCAGCTCCTCGCGGGACAGGGCGATCGACTTCTTC. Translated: CASSSSRDRAIDFF.

CDR3 residues: CASSQVLAGGGQETQYF. The CDR3 bases are TGCGCCAGCAGCCAAGTCCTAGCGGGGGGTGGGCAAGAGACCCAGTACTTC. The chain recombines TRBV4-3 with TRBJ2-5, with 11 bases fitting TRBD2. V dropped 1 base and J dropped 2; count of bases not matched to a gene: 6. The CDR3 totals 17 residues. Germline assignment: CDR1 LGHNA and CDR2 YSLEER.

Written as DNA, the CDR3 is TGCGCCAGCAGCCAAGATTTTGAGGGAAATCAGCCCCAGCATTTT. It yields the protein CASSQDFEGNQPQHF. This chain joins TRBV4-1 and TRBJ1-5; D gene unclear. The CDR3 length is 15 residues. CDR1 MGHRA and CDR2 YSYEKL come from the germline V gene. Trimming took off 0 bases at V and 4 bases at J, with 10 bases between the two ends.

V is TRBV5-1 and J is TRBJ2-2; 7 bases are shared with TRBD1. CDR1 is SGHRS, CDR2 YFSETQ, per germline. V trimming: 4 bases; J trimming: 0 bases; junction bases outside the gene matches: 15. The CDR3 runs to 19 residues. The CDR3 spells CASSSYLTGPPSNTGELFF. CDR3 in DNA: TGCGCCAGCAGCAGTTACCTGACAGGGCCCCCCTCGAACACCGGGGAGCTGTTTTTT.

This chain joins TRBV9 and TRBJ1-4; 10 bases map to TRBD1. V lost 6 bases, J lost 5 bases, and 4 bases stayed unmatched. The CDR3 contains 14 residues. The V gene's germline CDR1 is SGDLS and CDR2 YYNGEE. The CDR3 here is CASNPTGGNEKLFF. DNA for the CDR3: TGTGCCAGCAACCCGACAGGGGGCAATGAAAAACTGTTTTTT.

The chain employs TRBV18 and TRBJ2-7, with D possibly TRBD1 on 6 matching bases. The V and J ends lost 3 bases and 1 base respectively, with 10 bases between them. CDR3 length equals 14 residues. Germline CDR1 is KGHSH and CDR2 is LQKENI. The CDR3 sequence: CASSPSGTSYEQYF. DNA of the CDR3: TGTGCCAGCTCACCGTCCGGGACATCCTACGAGCAGTACTTC.

The CDR3 sequence: CASSAQGGAGYGYTF. CDR3 DNA: TGTGCCAGCAGCGCCCAAGGGGGGGCTGGCTATGGCTACACCTTC. This sequence joins TRBV3-1 (or the pseudogene TRBV3-2) and TRBJ1-2, with a weak D call TRBD1 (6 bases). Trimming removed 5 bases at V and 4 bases at J, with 17 bases between. The CDR3 length is 15 residues. Germline V lookup: CDR1 LGHDT, CDR2 YNNKEL (reference sequence).

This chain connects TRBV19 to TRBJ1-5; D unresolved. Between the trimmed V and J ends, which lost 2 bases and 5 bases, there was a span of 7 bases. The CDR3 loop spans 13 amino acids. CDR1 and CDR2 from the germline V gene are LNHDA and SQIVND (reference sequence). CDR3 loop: CASSIYGDQPQHF. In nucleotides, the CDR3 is TGTGCCAGTAGTATATACGGGGATCAGCCCCAGCATTTT. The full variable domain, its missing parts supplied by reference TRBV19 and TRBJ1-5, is DGGITQSPKYLFRKEGQNVTLSCEQNLNHDAMYWYRQDPGQGLRLIYYSQIVNDFQKGDIAEGYSVSREKKESFPLTVTSAQKNPTAFYLCASSIYGDQPQHFGDGTRLSIL.

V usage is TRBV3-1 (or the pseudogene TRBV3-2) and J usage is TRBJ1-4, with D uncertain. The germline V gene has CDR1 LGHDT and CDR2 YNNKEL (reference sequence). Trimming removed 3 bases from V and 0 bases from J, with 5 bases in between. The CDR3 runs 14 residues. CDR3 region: CASSQRSTNEKLFF. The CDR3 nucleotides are TGTGCCAGCAGCCAGCGATCAACTAATGAAAAACTGTTTTTT.

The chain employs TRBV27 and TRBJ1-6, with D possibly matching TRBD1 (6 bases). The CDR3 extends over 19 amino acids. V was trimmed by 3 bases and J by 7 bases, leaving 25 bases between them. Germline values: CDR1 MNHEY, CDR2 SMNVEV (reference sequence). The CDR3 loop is CASSFQGHTWTEFNSPLHF. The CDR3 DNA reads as TGTGCCAGCAGTTTTCAGGGACACACTTGGACAGAATTCAATTCACCCCTCCACTTT.

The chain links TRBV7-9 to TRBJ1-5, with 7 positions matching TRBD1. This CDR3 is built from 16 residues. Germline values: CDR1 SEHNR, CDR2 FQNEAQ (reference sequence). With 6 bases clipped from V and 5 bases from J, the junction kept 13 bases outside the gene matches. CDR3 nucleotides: TGTGCCAGCAGTCTTGTTGCGACAGGGATCGATCAGCCCCAGCATTTT. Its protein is CASSLVATGIDQPQHF.

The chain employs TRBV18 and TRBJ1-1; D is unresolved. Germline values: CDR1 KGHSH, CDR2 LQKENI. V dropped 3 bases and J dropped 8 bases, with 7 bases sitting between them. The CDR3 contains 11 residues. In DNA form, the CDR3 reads TGTGCCAGCTCACCGGCGGAGGAAGCTTTCTTT. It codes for CASSPAEEAFF. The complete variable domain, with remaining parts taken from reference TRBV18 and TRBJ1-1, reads NAGVMQNPRHLVRRRGQEARLRCSPMKGHSHVYWYRQLPEEGLKFMVYLQKENIIDESGMPKERFSAEFPKEGPSILRIQQVVRGDSAAYFCASSPAEEAFFGQGTRLTVV.

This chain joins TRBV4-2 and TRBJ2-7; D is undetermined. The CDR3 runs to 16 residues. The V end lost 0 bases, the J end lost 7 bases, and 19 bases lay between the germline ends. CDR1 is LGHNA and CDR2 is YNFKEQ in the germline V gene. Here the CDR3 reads CASSQDTLFNPREQYF. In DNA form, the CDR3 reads TGTGCCAGCAGCCAAGATACCCTCTTTAATCCTCGGGAGCAGTACTTC.

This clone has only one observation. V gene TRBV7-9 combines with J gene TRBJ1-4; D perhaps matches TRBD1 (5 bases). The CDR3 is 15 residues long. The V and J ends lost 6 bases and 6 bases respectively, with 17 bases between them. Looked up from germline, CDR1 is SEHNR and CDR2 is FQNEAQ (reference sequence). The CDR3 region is CASSYRPGHDEKLFF. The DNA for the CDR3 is TGTGCCAGCAGTTACAGGCCGGGCCATGATGAAAAACTGTTTTTT. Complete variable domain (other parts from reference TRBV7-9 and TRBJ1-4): DTGVSQNPRHKITKRGQNVTFRCDPISEHNRLYWYRQTLGQGPEFLTYFQNEAQLEKSRLLSDRFSAERPKGSFSTLEIQRTEQGDSAMYLCASSYRPGHDEKLFFGSGTQLSVL.

The CDR3, as DNA: TGTGCCAGCAGCTTGGGGACAGGGGGCAGGTCGGATGGCTACACCTTC. Translating it yields CASSLGTGGRSDGYTF. This chain links TRBV5-8 with TRBJ1-2, with 11 bases matching TRBD1. Germline values: CDR1 SGHTS, CDR2 YDEGEE. There are 16 residues in the CDR3. Trimming took 0 bases from V and 6 from J; bases not matched to a gene: 7.